This T cell receptor (beta chain) was retrieved from a study of human T cells and chemical hapten exposure. Individual cDNA molecules in this library carried unique molecular identifiers. Using its own MiXCR run on the 5' RACE reads, TCRdb lists one record per CDR3 protein. Among 110,000 or so distinct CDR3 sequences, around 20% were seen once, and the ten largest hold about 3%. CDR3 length: 15 amino acids. Trimming took 2 bases from V and 0 from J, leaving 9 bases between them. The germline V gene encodes CDR1 SGHRS and CDR2 YFSETQ. The authors extracted total RNA from unfractionated whole blood. The receptor was derived from a human donor in good health. V and J are TRBV5-1 and TRBJ2-1, with D perhaps assigned TRBD1 or TRBD2 (5 bases each). The CDR3 nucleotides read TGCGCCAGCAGCTTTGTGGGGGACTCCTACAATGAGCAGTTCTTC. It specifies CASSFVGDSYNEQFF.